The subject of this entry is one T cell receptor beta chain. What it binds is unknown. This sample was included in a study of CD4+ T cells in melanoma. Notes on the study in general: Reportedly, melanoma neoantigen-specific CD4+ T cells showed varied differentiation states. CD8+ T cell, macrophage and B cell function reportedly correlated with neoantigen-specific CD4+ T cells.

Profiled with immunoSEQ multiplex PCR; TCRdb holds only in-frame clones, not every one. The sample includes 20,000 or so clones, over 75% seen only once; the top ten take 5% to 6.5%. The sample consisted of cells from a culture (not recorded whether cultured in vitro). The receptor comes from a human donor with melanoma.

The CDR3 DNA reads as TGCAGCGTTGGACCTGGAGGAAACACCATATATTTT. Amino acids: CSVGPGGNTIYF. This chain joins TRBV29-1 and TRBJ1-3; D uncertain. The CDR3 is 12 residues long. The V end lost 4 bases, the J end lost 4 bases, and 8 bases lay between the germline ends. The germline V gene has CDR1 SQVTM and CDR2 ANQGSEA.